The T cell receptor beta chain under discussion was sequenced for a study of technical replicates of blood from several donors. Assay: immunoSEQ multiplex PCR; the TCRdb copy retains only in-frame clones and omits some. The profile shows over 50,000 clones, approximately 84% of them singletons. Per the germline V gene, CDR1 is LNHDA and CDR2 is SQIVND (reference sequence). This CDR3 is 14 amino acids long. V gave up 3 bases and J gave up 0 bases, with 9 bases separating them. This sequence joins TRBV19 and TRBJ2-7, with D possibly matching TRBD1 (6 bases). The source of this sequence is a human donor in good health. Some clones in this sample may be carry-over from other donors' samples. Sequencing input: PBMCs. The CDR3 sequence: CASSIQGSSYEQYF. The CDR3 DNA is TGTGCCAGTAGTATTCAGGGGAGCTCCTACGAGCAGTACTTC.